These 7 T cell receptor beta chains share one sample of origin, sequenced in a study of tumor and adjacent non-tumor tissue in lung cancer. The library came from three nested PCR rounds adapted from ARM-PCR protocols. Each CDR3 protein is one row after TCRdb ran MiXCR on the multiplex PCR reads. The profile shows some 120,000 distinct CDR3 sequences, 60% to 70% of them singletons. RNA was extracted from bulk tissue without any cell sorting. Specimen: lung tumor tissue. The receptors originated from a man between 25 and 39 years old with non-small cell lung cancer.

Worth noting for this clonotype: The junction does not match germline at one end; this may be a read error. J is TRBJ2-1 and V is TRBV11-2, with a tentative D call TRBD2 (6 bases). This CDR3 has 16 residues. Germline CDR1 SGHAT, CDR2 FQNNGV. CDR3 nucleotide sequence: TGTGCCAGTCGCTCATATGCTAGCGCGTCCTATAATGAGCAGTTCTTC. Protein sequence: CASRSYASASYNEQFF. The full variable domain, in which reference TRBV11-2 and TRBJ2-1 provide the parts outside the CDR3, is EAGVAQSPRYKIIEKRQSVAFWCNPISGHATLYWYQQILGQGPKLLIQFQNNGVVDDSQLPKDRFSAERLKGVDSTLKIQPAKLEDSAVYLCASRSYASASYNEQFFGPGTRLTVL.

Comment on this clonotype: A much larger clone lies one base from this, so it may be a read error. CDR3 protein: CSVESDWGGGGYTF. The CDR3 bases are TGCAGCGTTGAGAGTGATTGGGGTGGAGGAGGCTACACCTTC. This chain links TRBV29-1 with TRBJ1-2; D call uncertain. The V gene's germline CDR1 is SQVTM and CDR2 ANQGSEA. The CDR3 has 14 amino acids. Trimming pared 3 bases from V and 8 bases from J, leaving 19 bases between.

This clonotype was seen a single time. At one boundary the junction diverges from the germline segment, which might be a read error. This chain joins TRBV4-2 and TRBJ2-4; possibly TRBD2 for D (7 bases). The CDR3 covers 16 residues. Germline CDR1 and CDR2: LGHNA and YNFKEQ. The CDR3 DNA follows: TGTGTCAGCAGCCAAGGGGGGGGGCCGGCCAAAAACATTCAGTACTTC. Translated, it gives CVSSQGGGPAKNIQYF.

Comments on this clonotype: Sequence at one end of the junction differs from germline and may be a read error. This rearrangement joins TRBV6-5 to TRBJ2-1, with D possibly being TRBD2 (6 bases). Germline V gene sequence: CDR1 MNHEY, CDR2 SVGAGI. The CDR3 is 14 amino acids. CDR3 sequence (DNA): TGTGCCAGCATGTTGCTAGCGTGGTACAATGAGCAGTTTTTC. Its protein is CASMLLAWYNEQFF.

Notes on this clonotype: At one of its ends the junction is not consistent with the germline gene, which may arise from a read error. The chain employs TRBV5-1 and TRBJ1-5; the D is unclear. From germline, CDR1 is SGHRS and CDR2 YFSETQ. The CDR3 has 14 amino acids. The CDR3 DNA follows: TGCGCAAGCAACTTGGAAGGACGAACCCAGCCCCAGCATTTT. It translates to CASNLEGRTQPQHF.

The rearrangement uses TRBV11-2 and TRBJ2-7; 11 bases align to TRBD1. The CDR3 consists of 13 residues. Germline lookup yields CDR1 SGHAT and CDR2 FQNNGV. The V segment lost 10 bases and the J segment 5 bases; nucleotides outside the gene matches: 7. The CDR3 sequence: CANSPDRGHEQYF. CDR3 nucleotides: TGTGCCAACAGTCCGGACAGGGGGCACGAGCAGTACTTC.

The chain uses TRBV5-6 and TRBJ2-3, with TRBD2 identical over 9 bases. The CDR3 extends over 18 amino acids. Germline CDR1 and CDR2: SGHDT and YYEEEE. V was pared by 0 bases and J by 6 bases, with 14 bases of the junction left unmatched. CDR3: CASSLEVREGLESDTQYF. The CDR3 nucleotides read TGTGCCAGCAGCTTGGAAGTGCGGGAGGGCCTTGAGTCGGATACGCAGTATTTT.